This TCR beta chain was sequenced for a study of neurological immune-mediated disorders. The CDR3 runs to 15 residues. Germline V gene data show CDR1 as MNHEY and CDR2 as SVGAGI. V was trimmed by 1 base and J by 3 bases, leaving 11 bases between them. This clonotype appeared many times. TCRdb re-called the 5' RACE reads through MiXCR, storing one row per CDR3 protein. The table includes tens of thousands of distinct CDR3 sequences, under 3% detected once. The sequenced sample consisted of PBMCs. This receptor was identified in a man aged 45-60 years with multiple sclerosis. The chain employs TRBV6-5 and TRBJ2-3, with a weak D call TRBD2 (6 bases). In DNA form, the CDR3 reads TGTGCCAGCAGTTACTTCGGGGAGGCGACAGATACGCAGTATTTT. It specifies CASSYFGEATDTQYF.